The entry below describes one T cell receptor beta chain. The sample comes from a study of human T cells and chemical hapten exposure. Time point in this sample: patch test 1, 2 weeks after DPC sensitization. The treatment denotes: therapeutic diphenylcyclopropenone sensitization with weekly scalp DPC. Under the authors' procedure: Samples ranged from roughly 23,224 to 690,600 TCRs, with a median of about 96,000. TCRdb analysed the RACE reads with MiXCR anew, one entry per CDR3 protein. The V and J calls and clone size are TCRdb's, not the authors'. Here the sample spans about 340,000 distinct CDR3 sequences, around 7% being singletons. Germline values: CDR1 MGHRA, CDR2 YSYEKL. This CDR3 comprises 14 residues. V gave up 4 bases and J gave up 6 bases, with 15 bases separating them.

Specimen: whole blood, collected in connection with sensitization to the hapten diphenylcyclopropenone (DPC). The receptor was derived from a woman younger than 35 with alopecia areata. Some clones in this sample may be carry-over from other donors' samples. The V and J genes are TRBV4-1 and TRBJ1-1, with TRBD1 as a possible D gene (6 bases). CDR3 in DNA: TGCGCCAGCAGCCCCACGGGGGCCCTGGCTGAAGCTTTCTTT. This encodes CASSPTGALAEAFF.